What follows are 16 T cell receptor beta chains derived from one specimen sequenced in a study of cytomegalovirus exposure and HLA in healthy donors. PCR used 60 Vbeta primers and 13 Jbeta primers. Data came from immunoSEQ multiplex PCR; TCRdb stores just in-frame clones and leaves some out. This table holds over 150,000 clones, about four fifths found once. The specimen was PBMCs. These receptors all stem from a woman aged 30 to 39 in good health and CMV-seropositive.

The chain joins TRBV4-3 to TRBJ2-5; 11 bases map to TRBD1. The J call may be in error: the DNA end matches TRBJ2-7 better. The germline gives CDR1 LGHNA, CDR2 YSLEER. The CDR3 sequence is 16 residues long. For the CDR3, the DNA is TGCGCCAGCAGCCACGCTACCGGGACAGGGGGCTACGAGCAGTACTTC. Protein sequence: CASSHATGTGGYEQYF.

The chain links TRBV28 to TRBJ2-5; possible D gene TRBD1, 6 bases. From germline, CDR1 is MDHEN and CDR2 SYDVKM. Deletions cut 6 bases from V and 1 base from J, with 15 bases between. The CDR3 is made up of 15 amino acids. The CDR3 bases are TGTGCCAGCAGCCTCAACTCGGACAGCCAAGAGACCCAGTACTTC. This sequence encodes CASSLNSDSQETQYF.

Notes on this clone: The germline gene is not matched at one end of the junction; a read error may be the cause. The chain links TRBV7-9 to TRBJ1-1, with D maybe TRBD1 (5 bases). The CDR3 totals 10 residues. Germline values: CDR1 SEHNR, CDR2 FQNEAQ (reference sequence). The CDR3, as DNA: TGTGCCAGCAGCTTAGTGGACACCATCTTT. Protein product: CASSLVDTIF.

The V and J genes are TRBV5-1 and TRBJ1-2; no clear D. V gave up 0 bases and J gave up 0 bases, with 9 bases separating them. This CDR3 is built from 15 residues. Germline V gene data show CDR1 as SGHRS and CDR2 as YFSETQ. CDR3 amino acids: CASSLAGGPNYGYTF. The CDR3, as DNA: TGCGCCAGCAGCTTGGCGGGAGGGCCTAACTATGGCTACACCTTC.

This clone was recorded only once. This chain connects TRBV10-3 to TRBJ1-4; D gene ambiguous. Trimming took off 0 bases at V and 2 bases at J, with 13 bases between the two ends. The CDR3 has 17 residues. Germline V gives CDR1 ENHRY, CDR2 SYGVKD. The CDR3 region is CAISESGGSRTNEKLFF. CDR3 DNA: TGTGCCATCAGTGAGTCGGGAGGGTCGCGGACTAATGAAAAACTGTTTTTT.

This clone was seen a handful of times. V and J are TRBV7-9 and TRBJ1-2; no clear D. Germline CDR1 SEHNR, CDR2 FQNEAQ (reference sequence). This CDR3 spans 13 amino acids. V was trimmed by 1 base and J by 2 bases, leaving 5 bases between them. CDR3 amino acids: CASSLGGNYGYTF. The CDR3 DNA reads TGTGCCAGCAGCTTAGGAGGCAACTATGGCTACACCTTC.

The V call is TRBV5-1, the J call TRBJ1-1, with D perhaps TRBD1 (6 bases). The CDR3 contains 15 residues. Trimming took 3 bases from V and 10 from J, leaving 22 bases between them. The V gene's germline CDR1 is SGHRS and CDR2 YFSETQ. As DNA, the CDR3 is TGCGCCAGCAGCTCAGCCTTGGGTTCAGGGGCTACAGCTTTCTTT. It encodes CASSSALGSGATAFF.

The gene calls are TRBV7-3 and TRBJ2-2; D not certain. Germline V CDR1 and CDR2: SGHTA, FQGTGA. With 4 bases removed from V and 8 bases from J, the gap between germline ends came to 5 bases. CDR3 length: 11 residues. CDR3 region: CASSSGGELFF. CDR3 nucleotide sequence: TGTGCCAGCAGCTCCGGTGGGGAGCTGTTTTTT.

With regard to this clone: Other DNA sequences in the sample encode the same CDR3. This chain joins TRBV18 and TRBJ2-7, with D perhaps matching TRBD2 (5 bases). Deletions cut 2 bases from V and 1 base from J, with 6 bases between. Germline CDR1 reads KGHSH; CDR2 reads LQKENI. The CDR3 runs 13 residues. CDR3 coding DNA: TGTGCCAGCTCACCAAGCGGTTCCTACGAGCAGTACTTC. Translation: CASSPSGSYEQYF.

Here the CDR3 reads CASSIGTSGGLQETQYF. In DNA form, the CDR3 reads TGTGCCAGCAGCATCGGGACTAGCGGGGGCCTCCAAGAGACCCAGTACTTC. The chain has TRBV5-8 and TRBJ2-5; 14 bases line up with TRBD2. J gave up 1 base and V 4 bases, and 6 bases lay outside the gene matches. Germline values: CDR1 SGHTS, CDR2 YDEGEE. The CDR3 has 17 residues.

The chain links TRBV5-5 to TRBJ1-2; D is perhaps TRBD1 (5 bases). V was cut by 0 bases and J by 5 bases, with 14 bases left in between. The length of the CDR3 is 15 residues. Germline V gene data show CDR1 as SGHKS and CDR2 as YYEKEE (reference sequence). CDR3 sequence (DNA): TGTGCCAGCAGCTTGGCCACGGGGGAATATTATGGCTACACCTTC. It specifies CASSLATGEYYGYTF.

The chain uses TRBV6-5 and TRBJ2-7; the D gene is possibly TRBD1 (5 bases). This CDR3 has 15 amino acids. Germline assignment: CDR1 MNHEY and CDR2 SVGAGI. Trimming stripped 1 base from V and 2 bases from J, with 12 bases between. In nucleotides, the CDR3 is TGTGCCAGCAGTTACTATGCAGGGTCAACCTACGAGCAGTACTTC. Translated, it gives CASSYYAGSTYEQYF.

The rearrangement uses TRBV5-1 and TRBJ2-1; TRBD1 matches at 9 bases. V was pared by 6 bases and J by 5 bases, with 3 bases of the junction left unmatched. Germline CDR1 is SGHRS and CDR2 is YFSETQ. The CDR3 has 13 amino acids. CDR3 coding DNA: TGCGCCAGCATTAGGACAGGGGACAATGAGCAGTTCTTC. This translates into CASIRTGDNEQFF.

The CDR3 DNA is TGCGCCAGCAGCCAAGAGGGAGGGACCCAGTACTTC. This translates into CASSQEGGTQYF. This chain joins TRBV4-3 and TRBJ2-5; D possibly corresponds to TRBD2 (6 bases). The CDR3 is 12 residues long. The germline CDR1 and CDR2 sequences are LGHNA and YSLEER. V lost 0 bases, J lost 7 bases, and 6 bases lay in between.

The rearrangement uses TRBV7-9 and TRBJ2-7, with TRBD2 matching 8 bases. This CDR3 has 14 residues. Unmatched junction bases numbered 7, after V lost 7 bases and J lost 2 bases. Germline V gene sequence: CDR1 SEHNR, CDR2 FQNEAQ (reference sequence). CDR3: CASTPPAGAYEQYF. CDR3 sequence (DNA): TGTGCCAGCACGCCCCCAGCGGGGGCCTACGAGCAGTACTTC. The variable domain in full, with the rest retrieved from reference TRBV7-9 and TRBJ2-7, is DTGVSQNPRHKITKRGQNVTFRCDPISEHNRLYWYRQTLGQGPEFLTYFQNEAQLEKSRLLSDRFSAERPKGSFSTLEIQRTEQGDSAMYLCASTPPAGAYEQYFGPGTRLTVT.

The chain recombines TRBV18 with TRBJ1-1; no clear D gene. V shed 9 bases and J shed 1 base, with 15 bases lying between them. The germline CDR1 and CDR2 sequences are KGHSH and LQKENI. The CDR3 loop spans 14 amino acids. CDR3 residues: CASRDLRGNTEAFF. Here the CDR3 DNA reads TGTGCCAGTCGAGATCTCCGGGGGAACACTGAAGCTTTCTTT.